This entry describes one T cell receptor beta chain. The data are from a study of blood T cell repertoires in COVID-19. Study-level background: Sites in the United States, Italy and Spain provided acute and convalescent COVID-19 samples. T cells, B-cell-depleted T cells, or PBMCs provided the cDNA or gDNA that served as material.

Under the authors' procedure: Estimation of nucleated cell counts relied on the amplification of reference gene primers. Here immunoSEQ multiplex PCR was the method, and the copy in TCRdb shows in-frame clones only, minus some. The D gene and trimming were derived from the DNA, and the V and J assignments and clone size from that table. This sample carries a few hundred thousand clones, about four fifths of them seen once, and the ten largest clones take roughly 3%. The sequence came from a woman aged 18-30 years with acute or convalescent COVID-19. Sequencing used peripheral blood.

CDR3 loop: CASSEEGRNEQFF. The CDR3 DNA reads as TGTGCCAGCAGTGAGGAGGGACGAAATGAGCAGTTCTTC. The rearrangement links TRBV6-1 to TRBJ2-1, with a possible D match to TRBD2 (6 bases). The V gene's germline CDR1 is MNHNS and CDR2 SASEGT. Trimming shortened V by 3 bases and J by 7 bases, and 10 bases separated the two germline ends. This CDR3 comprises 13 residues.